This TCR beta chain came from a study of T-cell reconstitution after alpha-beta-depleted transplantation in children. Findings of the study overall: About two months after transplant, alpha-beta T cells reportedly came from several hundred expanded graft clones.

From germline, CDR1 is MNHEY and CDR2 SVGAGI. The CDR3 runs 14 residues. Trimming left V 4 bases short and J 0 bases short, with 7 bases between. A TCRbeta library incorporating unique molecular identifiers was prepared. TCRdb re-called the PCR reads through MiXCR, storing one row per CDR3 protein. The table includes tens of thousands of distinct CDR3 sequences, 4.9% detected once. In this sample, this clonotype turned up many times. The target antigen is unknown. The receptor's source is a boy in the first two years of life who had a stem cell transplant for acute myeloid leukemia, so the T cells may come from the graft donor. The chain joins TRBV6-5 to TRBJ1-5, with unresolved D. Here the sequenced sample was PBMCs, mostly from graft donor cells, taken 180 days after TCRalphabeta/CD19-depleted stem cell transplant. CDR3 DNA sequence: TGTGCCAGCAGTTTCACTAATAGCAATCAGCCCCAGCATTTT. It encodes CASSFTNSNQPQHF.